This TCR beta chain is from a study of blood T cell repertoires in COVID-19. Study background: The origin of the acute and convalescent COVID-19 samples was the United States, Italy and Spain. Sources were T cells, B-cell-depleted T cells, or PBMCs; the material itself was cDNA or gDNA.

From germline, CDR1 is SGHRS and CDR2 YFSETQ. The V end lost 4 bases, the J end lost 12 bases, and 22 bases lay between the germline ends. CDR3 size: 14 residues. In the source study's methods: Reference gene primer amplification in the assay estimated nucleated cell counts. Clones were sequenced by immunoSEQ multiplex PCR, and TCRdb holds only the in-frame ones, with some missing. V, J and clone size are taken as reported in that table, and D and trimming were inferred from the DNA itself. Here the sample spans some 200,000 clones, approximately 90% being singletons. This clone has just a few counts.

Material: peripheral blood. The chain combines TRBV5-1 with TRBJ1-2; a possible D gene is TRBD1 (5 bases). The receptor's source is a man aged 25-45 years with acute or convalescent COVID-19. The chain's CDR3 is CASSRRAPDRLNTF. The CDR3, as DNA: TGCGCCAGCAGCCGCAGGGCCCCAGACCGGCTGAACACCTTC.